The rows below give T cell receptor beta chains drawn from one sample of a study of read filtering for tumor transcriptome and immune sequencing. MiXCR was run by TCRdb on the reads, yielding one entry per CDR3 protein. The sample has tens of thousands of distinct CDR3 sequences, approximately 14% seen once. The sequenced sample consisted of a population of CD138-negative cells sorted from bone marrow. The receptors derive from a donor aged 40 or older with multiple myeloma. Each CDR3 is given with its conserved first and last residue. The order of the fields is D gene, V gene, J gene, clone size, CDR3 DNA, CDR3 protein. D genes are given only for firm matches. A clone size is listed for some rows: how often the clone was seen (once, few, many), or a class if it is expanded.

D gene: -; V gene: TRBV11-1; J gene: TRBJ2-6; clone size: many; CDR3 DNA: TGTGCCAGCAGCTTAGCGGGTGGTGGGGCCAACGTCCTGACTTTC; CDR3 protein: CASSLAGGGANVLTF
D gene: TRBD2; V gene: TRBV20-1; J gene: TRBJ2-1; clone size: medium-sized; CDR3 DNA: TGCAGTGCTAGAGAGACTAGCGGGAGGCTCTACAATGAGCAGTTCTTC; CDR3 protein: CSARETSGRLYNEQFF
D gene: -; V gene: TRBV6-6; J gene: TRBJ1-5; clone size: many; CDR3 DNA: TGTGCCAGCAGTTATGTGCACCAAACCAATCAGCCCCAGCATTTT; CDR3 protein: CASSYVHQTNQPQHF
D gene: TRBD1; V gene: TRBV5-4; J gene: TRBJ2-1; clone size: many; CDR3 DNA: TGTGCCAGCAGCCGGGACAGCAATGAGCAGTTCTTC; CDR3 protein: CASSRDSNEQFF
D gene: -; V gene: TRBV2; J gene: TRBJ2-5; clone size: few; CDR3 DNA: TGTGCCAGCAGCGAAGGGACGGAGACCCAGTACTTC; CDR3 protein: CASSEGTETQYF
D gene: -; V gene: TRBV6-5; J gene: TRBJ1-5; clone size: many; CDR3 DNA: TGTGCCAGCAGCCCAGATGGGGTACAGCCCCAGCATTTT; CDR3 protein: CASSPDGVQPQHF
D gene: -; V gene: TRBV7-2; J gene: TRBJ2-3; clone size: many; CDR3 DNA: TGTGCCAGCACCGACAGGCTCACAGATACGCAGTATTTT; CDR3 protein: CASTDRLTDTQYF
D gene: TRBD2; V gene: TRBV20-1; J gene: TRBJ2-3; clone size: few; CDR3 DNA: TGCAGTGCCCTGGACCCCCTGGGACTAGCGGAGATCACGGATGCGCAGTATTTT; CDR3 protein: CSALDPLGLAEITDAQYF
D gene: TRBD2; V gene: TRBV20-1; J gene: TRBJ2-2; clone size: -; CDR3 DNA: TGCAGTGCTCGCCCCCTCCTAGCGGGGAACACCGGGGAGCTGTTTTTT; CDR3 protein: CSARPLLAGNTGELFF
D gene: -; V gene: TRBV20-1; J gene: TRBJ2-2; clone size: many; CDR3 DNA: TGCAGTGCTAGAGACCTAGGGGAACCCGGGGAGCTGTTTTTT; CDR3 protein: CSARDLGEPGELFF
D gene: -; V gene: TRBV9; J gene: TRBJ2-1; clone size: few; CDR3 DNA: TGTGCCAGCAGCGAGTGGGAGTGGAATGAGCAGTTCTTC; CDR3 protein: CASSEWEWNEQFF